The sequence of this TCR beta chain was determined in a study of shared clonotypes between healthy human individuals. Measured with immunoSEQ multiplex PCR; TCRdb has only the in-frame clones, and not every one. The sample includes around 1,900,000 clones, just over 90% of them seen just once. In the naive CD8 group, cells lacked CD45RO and were positively selected for CCR7, so terminally differentiated effector memory CD45RA+ cells were left out. Germline lookup yields CDR1 LNHDA and CDR2 SQIVND (reference sequence). CDR3 length: 10 residues. V lost 10 bases and J 6 bases, leaving 8 bases between the germline ends.

Sequencing was carried out using naive CD8+ T cells from PBMCs. The chain joins TRBV19 to TRBJ2-3, with no clear D. The sequence came from a man younger than 35 in good health. Some clones in this sample may be carry-over from other donors' samples. The CDR3: CATLMDTQYF. The CDR3 region has the DNA TGTGCCACCCTGATGGATACGCAGTATTTT.